This T cell receptor beta chain is drawn from a study of blood T cells in healthy people across ages. Then a second PCR, running roughly 6 to 12 cycles, was carried out with a sample-barcoded 5' primer and a J-beta primer mix. TCRdb reprocessed the 5' RACE reads with MiXCR, giving one entry per CDR3 protein. This table has some 1.6 million distinct CDR3 sequences, around 36% appearing once. Samples each had at least 5.5 micrograms of total RNA extracted. CDR3 size: 16 residues. Trimming at V came to 8 bases and at J to 10 bases, leaving 16 bases not matched to a gene. Germline V gives CDR1 MNHEY, CDR2 SMNVEV (reference sequence). This clonotype was detected once.

Sequenced material: blood. This receptor was taken from a woman in her twenties or thirties in good health. This sequence joins TRBV27 and TRBJ2-1, with 11 bases matching TRBD2. The CDR3 nucleotides are TGTGCCAGCGGGTTTTTAGGGACTAGCGGCCAGGGGGAGCAGTTCTTC. Its translation is CASGFLGTSGQGEQFF.